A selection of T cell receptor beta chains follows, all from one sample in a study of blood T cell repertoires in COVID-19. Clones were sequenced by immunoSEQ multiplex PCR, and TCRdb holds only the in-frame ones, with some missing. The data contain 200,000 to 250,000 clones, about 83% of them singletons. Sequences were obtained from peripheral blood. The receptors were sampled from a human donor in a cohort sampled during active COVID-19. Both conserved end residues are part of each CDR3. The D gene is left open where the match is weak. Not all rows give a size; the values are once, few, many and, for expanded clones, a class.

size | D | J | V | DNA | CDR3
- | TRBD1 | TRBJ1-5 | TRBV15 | TGTGCCACCAGCAGAGATCCCATCGGACAGGGGGGCAATCAGCCCCAGCATTTT | CATSRDPIGQGGNQPQHF
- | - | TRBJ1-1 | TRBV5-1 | TGCGCCAGCAGCCCGGTAGGACAGTACCCTGAAGCTTTCTTT | CASSPVGQYPEAFF
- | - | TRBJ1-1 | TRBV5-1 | TGCGCCAGCAGTCAGGACAATGAGTTTGAAGCTTTCTTT | CASSQDNEFEAFF
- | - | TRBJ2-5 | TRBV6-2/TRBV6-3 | TGTGCCAGCAGCCCAAATCGGGATATAGGGTACGGAGAGACCCAGTACTTC | CASSPNRDIGYGETQYF
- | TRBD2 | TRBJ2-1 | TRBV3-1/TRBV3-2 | TGTGCCAGCAGCCAAAGGCTGGTGGCGGGAGGGTACAATGAGCAGTTCTTC | CASSQRLVAGGYNEQFF
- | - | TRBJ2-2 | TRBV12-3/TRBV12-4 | TGTGCCAGCAGTATCAGGGGTACCGGGGAGCTGTTTTTT | CASSIRGTGELFF
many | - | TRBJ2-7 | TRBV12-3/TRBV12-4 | TGTGCCAGCAGTGGCACAGGGCGCGAGCAGTACTTC | CASSGTGREQYF
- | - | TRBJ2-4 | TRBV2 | TGTGCCAGCAGAGGTCTCGACAGAAAAAACATTCAGTACTTC | CASRGLDRKNIQYF
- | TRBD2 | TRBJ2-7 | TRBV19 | TGTGCCAGTAGTATACGGACTAGCGGGAGTGAGATCTACGAGCAGTACTTC | CASSIRTSGSEIYEQYF
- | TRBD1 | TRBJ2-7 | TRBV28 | TGTGCCAGCAGTCCCCTGACAGGGGTAGCCTACGAGCAGTACTTC | CASSPLTGVAYEQYF
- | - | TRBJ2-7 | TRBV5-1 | TGCGCCAGCAGCCCCCTGCAGGGGGGCCCTGACGAGCAGTACTTC | CASSPLQGGPDEQYF
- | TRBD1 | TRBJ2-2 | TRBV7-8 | TGTGCCAGCAGCCGAGACAGGGCCTCCCCGGAGCTGTTTTTT | CASSRDRASPELFF
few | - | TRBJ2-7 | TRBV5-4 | TGTGCCAGCAGCTCTCCGGGACAATCATCCTACGAGCAGTACTTC | CASSSPGQSSYEQYF
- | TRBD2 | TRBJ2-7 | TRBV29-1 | TGCAGCGTTGAAGTAAGGGCTAGCGGGAGGGCCGGCGAGCAGTACTTC | CSVEVRASGRAGEQYF
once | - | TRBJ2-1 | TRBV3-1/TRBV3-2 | TGTGCCAGCAGATTTGAGGATAAAGGGGTACCCTACAATGAGCAGTTCTTC | CASRFEDKGVPYNEQFF
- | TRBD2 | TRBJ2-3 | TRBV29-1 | TGCAGCCCCGGGGGGATAAGCACAGATACGCAGTATTTT | CSPGGISTDTQYF
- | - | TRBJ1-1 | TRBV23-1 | TGCGCCAGCATGGGGGGACGTACGAACACTGAAGCTTTCTTT | CASMGGRTNTEAFF
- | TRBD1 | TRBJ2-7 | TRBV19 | TGTGCCAGTAGTGCCGGACAGGGGGCTTGGCGCGAGCAGTACTTC | CASSAGQGAWREQYF